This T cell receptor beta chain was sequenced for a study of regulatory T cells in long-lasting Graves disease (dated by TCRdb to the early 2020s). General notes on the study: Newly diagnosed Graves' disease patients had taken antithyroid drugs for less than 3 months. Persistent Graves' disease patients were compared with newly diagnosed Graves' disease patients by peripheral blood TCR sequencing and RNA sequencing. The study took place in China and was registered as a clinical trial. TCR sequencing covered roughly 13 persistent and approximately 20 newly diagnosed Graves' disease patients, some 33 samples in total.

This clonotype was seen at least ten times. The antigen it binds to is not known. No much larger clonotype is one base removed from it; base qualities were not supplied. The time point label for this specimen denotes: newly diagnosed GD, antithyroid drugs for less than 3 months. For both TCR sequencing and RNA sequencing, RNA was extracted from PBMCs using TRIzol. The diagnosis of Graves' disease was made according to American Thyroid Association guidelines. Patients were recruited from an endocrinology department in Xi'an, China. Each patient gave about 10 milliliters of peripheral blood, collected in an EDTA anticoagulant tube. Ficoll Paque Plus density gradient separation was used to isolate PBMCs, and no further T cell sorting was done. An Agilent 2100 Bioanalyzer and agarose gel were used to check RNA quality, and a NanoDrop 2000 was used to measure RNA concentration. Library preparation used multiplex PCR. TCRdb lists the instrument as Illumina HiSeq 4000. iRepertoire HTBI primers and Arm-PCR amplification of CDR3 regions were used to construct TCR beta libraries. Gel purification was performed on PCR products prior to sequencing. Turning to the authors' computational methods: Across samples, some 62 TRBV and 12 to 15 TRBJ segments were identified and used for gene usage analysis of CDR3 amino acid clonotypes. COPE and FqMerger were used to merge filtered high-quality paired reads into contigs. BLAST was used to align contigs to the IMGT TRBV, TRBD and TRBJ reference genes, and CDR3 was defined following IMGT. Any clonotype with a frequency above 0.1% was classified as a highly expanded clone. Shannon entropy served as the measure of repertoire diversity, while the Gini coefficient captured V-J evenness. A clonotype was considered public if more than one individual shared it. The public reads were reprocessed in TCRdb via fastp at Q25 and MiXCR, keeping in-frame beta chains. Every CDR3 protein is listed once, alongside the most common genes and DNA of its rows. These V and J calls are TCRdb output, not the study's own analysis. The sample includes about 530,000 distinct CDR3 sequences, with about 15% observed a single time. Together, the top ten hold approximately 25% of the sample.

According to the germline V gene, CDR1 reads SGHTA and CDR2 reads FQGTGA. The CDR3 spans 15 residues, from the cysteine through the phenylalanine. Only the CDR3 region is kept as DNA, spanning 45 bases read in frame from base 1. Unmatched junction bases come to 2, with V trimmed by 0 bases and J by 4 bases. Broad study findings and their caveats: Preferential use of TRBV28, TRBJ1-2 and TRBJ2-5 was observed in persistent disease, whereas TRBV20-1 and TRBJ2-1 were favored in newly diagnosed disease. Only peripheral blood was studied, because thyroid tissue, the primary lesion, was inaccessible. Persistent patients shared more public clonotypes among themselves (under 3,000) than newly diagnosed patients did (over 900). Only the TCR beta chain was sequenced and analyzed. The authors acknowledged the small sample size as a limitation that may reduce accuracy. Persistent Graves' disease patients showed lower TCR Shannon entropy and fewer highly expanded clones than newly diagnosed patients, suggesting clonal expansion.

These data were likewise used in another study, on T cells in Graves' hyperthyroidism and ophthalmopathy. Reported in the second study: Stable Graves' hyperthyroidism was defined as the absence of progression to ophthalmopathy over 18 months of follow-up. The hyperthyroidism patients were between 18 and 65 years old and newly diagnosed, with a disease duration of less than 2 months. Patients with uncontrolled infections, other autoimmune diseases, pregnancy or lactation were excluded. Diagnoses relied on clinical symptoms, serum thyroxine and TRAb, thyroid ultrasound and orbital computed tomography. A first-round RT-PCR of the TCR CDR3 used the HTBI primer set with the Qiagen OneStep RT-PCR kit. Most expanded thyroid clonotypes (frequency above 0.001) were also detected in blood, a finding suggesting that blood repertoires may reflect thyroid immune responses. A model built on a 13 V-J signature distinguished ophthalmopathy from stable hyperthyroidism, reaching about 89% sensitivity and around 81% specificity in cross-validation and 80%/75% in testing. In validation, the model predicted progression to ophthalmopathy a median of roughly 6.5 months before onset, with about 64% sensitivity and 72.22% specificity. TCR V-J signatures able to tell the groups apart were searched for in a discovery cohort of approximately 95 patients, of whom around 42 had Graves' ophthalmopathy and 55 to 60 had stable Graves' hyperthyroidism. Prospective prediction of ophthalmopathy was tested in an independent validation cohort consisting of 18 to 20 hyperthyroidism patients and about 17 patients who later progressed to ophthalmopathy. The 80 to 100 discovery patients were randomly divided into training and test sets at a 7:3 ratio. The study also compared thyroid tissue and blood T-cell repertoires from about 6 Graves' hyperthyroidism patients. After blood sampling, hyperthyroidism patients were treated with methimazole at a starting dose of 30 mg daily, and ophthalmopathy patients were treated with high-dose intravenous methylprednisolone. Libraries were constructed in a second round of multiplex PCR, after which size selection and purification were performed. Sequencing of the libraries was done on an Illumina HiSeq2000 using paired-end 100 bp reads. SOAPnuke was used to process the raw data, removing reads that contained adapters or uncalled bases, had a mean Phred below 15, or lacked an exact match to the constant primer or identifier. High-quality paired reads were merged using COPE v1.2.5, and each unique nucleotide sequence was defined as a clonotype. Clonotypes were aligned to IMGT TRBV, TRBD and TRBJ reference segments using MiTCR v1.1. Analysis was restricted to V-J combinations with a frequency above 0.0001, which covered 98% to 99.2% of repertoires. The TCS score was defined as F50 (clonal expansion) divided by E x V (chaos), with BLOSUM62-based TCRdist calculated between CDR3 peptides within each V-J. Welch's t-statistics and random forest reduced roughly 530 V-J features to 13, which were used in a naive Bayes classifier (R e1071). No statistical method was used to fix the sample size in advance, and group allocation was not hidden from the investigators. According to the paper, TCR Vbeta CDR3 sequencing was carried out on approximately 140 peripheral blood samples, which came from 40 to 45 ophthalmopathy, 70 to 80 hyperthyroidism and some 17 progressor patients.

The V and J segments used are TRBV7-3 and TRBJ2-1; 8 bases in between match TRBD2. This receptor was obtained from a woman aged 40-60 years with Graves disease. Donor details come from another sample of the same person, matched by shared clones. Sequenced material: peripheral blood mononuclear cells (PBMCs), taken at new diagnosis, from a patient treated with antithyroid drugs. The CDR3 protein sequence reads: CASSLTSGEYNEQFF. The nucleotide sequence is TGTGCCAGCAGCTTAACTAGCGGGGAGTACAATGAGCAGTTCTTC.